This T cell receptor (beta chain) was captured by sequencing in a study of beta chain features in type 1 diabetes. Study-level points and caveats: Naive, central memory and Treg TCRB repertoires appeared more alike in patients than in healthy donors. Reduced insertions and increased deletions marked VDJ junctions in type 1 diabetes patients.

Every bit of the isolated RNA underwent reverse transcription, so sequencing read expressed TCRB transcripts. Assay used: immunoSEQ multiplex PCR; TCRdb lists only in-frame clones, some missing. The sample has almost 350,000 clones; approximately 8% are singletons. A word on this clone: Its matching antigen is unknown.

The TCR sequence derives from a woman between 18 and 29 years old in good health. Sequenced material: central memory CD4+ T cells from blood.

CDR3 DNA: TGTGCCAGCAGCTCGAGAGGACAGGGTTTTGAGCAGTTCTTC. It codes for CASSSRGQGFEQFF. The chain has TRBV13 and TRBJ2-1, with TRBD1 matching over 8 bases. CDR3 size: 14 residues. The V gene end was trimmed by 4 bases and the J gene end by 9 bases; junction bases not matched to a gene: 8. CDR1 and CDR2 from the germline V gene are PRHDT and FYEKMQ (reference sequence).